One sample yielded the 14 T cell receptor beta chains listed below, sequenced in a study of blood T cell repertoires in COVID-19. Assay used: immunoSEQ multiplex PCR; TCRdb lists only in-frame clones, some missing. The data hold about 87,000 clones, with around 84% observed a single time. The material sequenced was peripheral blood. These TCRs come from a man in his forties with acute or convalescent COVID-19.

The V gene is TRBV5-5, the J gene TRBJ1-1; no clear D. This CDR3 is built from 15 residues. Germline lookup yields CDR1 SGHKS and CDR2 YYEKEE (reference sequence). The V gene lost 0 bases and the J gene lost 1 base, with 10 bases spanning the gap. CDR3 region: CASSLAVRKNTEAFF. The CDR3 region has the DNA TGTGCCAGCAGCTTGGCTGTTAGAAAGAACACTGAAGCTTTCTTT.

V gene TRBV6-5 combines with J gene TRBJ1-1; TRBD1 agrees at 10 bases. The CDR3 is made up of 15 amino acids. Per the germline V gene, CDR1 is MNHEY and CDR2 is SVGAGI. J gave up 5 bases and V 2 bases, and 5 bases lay outside the gene matches. CDR3 coding DNA: TGTGCCAGCAGTTACCGAGACAGGGGGCCGACTGAAGCTTTCTTT. Translation gives CASSYRDRGPTEAFF.

This chain links TRBV6-1 with TRBJ2-7, with D uncertain. Trimming shortened V by 3 bases and J by 2 bases, and 14 bases separated the two germline ends. This CDR3 spans 15 amino acids. In germline, CDR1 is MNHNS, CDR2 SASEGT. CDR3 loop: CASSEAFATAYEQYF. The CDR3 region has the DNA TGTGCCAGCAGTGAGGCGTTTGCAACAGCCTACGAGCAGTACTTC.

The V gene is TRBV18, the J gene TRBJ2-1, with D possibly TRBD2 on 6 matching bases. The germline gives CDR1 KGHSH, CDR2 LQKENI. Trimming took off 1 base at V and 4 bases at J, with 11 bases between the two ends. CDR3 length: 15 residues. CDR3 amino acids: CASSPRWTTYNEQFF. In nucleotides, the CDR3 is TGTGCCAGCTCACCACGCTGGACTACTTACAATGAGCAGTTCTTC.

CDR3 amino acids: CASSTNPGQGASGELFF. DNA for the CDR3: TGTGCCAGCAGCACAAACCCGGGACAGGGAGCGTCCGGGGAGCTGTTTTTT. This chain uses TRBV7-6 with TRBJ2-2, with 9 bases aligning to TRBD1. Germline CDR1 SGHVS, CDR2 FNYEAQ. V trimming: 5 bases; J trimming: 6 bases; junction bases outside the gene matches: 13. CDR3 size: 17 residues.

CDR3 sequence reads: CASRTDRAGQPQHF. The CDR3 DNA sequence: TGCGCCAGCAGGACGGACAGGGCGGGACAGCCCCAGCATTTT. V is TRBV10-1 and J is TRBJ1-5; 8 nucleotides line up with TRBD1. The germline gives CDR1 WNHNN, CDR2 SYGVQD (reference sequence). Losses at the gene ends were 6 bases for V and 7 bases for J; bases not matched to a gene: 8. The CDR3 covers 14 residues.

This clone showed up just a few times. This chain joins TRBV24-1 and TRBJ1-2; the match to TRBD1 covers 10 bases. Germline V gene sequence: CDR1 KGHDR, CDR2 SFDVKD. Trimming cost V 3 bases and J 7 bases; bases outside gene matches: 7. The length of the CDR3 is 15 residues. As DNA, the CDR3 is TGTGCCACCAGTGATGATGACAGGGGGCGATTTGGCTACACCTTC. Encoded protein: CATSDDDRGRFGYTF.

CDR3 sequence: CASSQYNGVGDRGIEQYF. DNA of the CDR3: TGCGCCAGCAGCCAATATAATGGCGTAGGGGACAGGGGGATCGAGCAGTACTTC. The gene calls are TRBV4-1 and TRBJ2-7, with 11 nucleotides matching TRBD1. The CDR3 runs to 18 residues. Germline CDR1 is MGHRA and CDR2 is YSYEKL. V lost 2 bases, J lost 6 bases, and 15 bases stayed unmatched.

The rearrangement joins TRBV10-3 to TRBJ2-7; D is ambiguous. Trimming took off 3 bases at V and 0 bases at J, with 12 bases between the two ends. Per germline, CDR1 ENHRY and CDR2 SYGVKD. The CDR3 contains 15 residues. The CDR3 DNA sequence: TGTGCCATCAGTGACTCGAAAAACGGCTCCTACGAGCAGTACTTC. Translating gives CAISDSKNGSYEQYF.

The chain joins TRBV11-3 to TRBJ2-3, with a tentative D call TRBD1 (5 bases). Trimming pared 4 bases from V and 6 bases from J, leaving 11 bases between. The V gene's germline CDR1 is SGHNT and CDR2 YENEEA. This CDR3 has 13 residues. The CDR3 DNA reads as TGTGCCAGCAGCTCCGGCAGGGCGGATACGCAGTATTTT. Protein sequence: CASSSGRADTQYF.

The chain is built from TRBV29-1 and TRBJ1-5; TRBD1 aligns across 10 bases. This CDR3 spans 15 amino acids. J was trimmed by 5 bases and V by 6 bases; bases with no gene match: 10. Germline CDR1 reads SQVTM; CDR2 reads ANQGSEA. The CDR3 DNA reads TGCAGCGTCGGGACAGGGGCCATGGGCGATCAGCCCCAGCATTTT. Protein sequence: CSVGTGAMGDQPQHF.

The genes are TRBV18 and TRBJ1-2; 9 nucleotides align to TRBD1. Germline CDR1 KGHSH, CDR2 LQKENI. V shed 6 bases, J shed 7 bases, and the junction held 12 bases outside the gene matches. The CDR3 runs to 15 residues. The CDR3 spells CASSPSTRDRAGYTF. In DNA, the CDR3 is TGTGCCAGCTCCCCTAGTACCCGGGACAGGGCTGGCTACACCTTC.

The rearrangement joins TRBV5-1 to TRBJ1-1; D might be TRBD1 (6 bases). Between the trimmed V and J ends, which lost 3 bases and 0 bases, there was a span of 12 bases. This CDR3 has 15 residues. Germline CDR1 reads SGHRS; CDR2 reads YFSETQ. In DNA form, the CDR3 reads TGCGCCAGCAGCTCAACTACAGGGCTGAACACTGAAGCTTTCTTT. Its protein is CASSSTTGLNTEAFF.

The chain recombines TRBV2 with TRBJ2-2; perhaps TRBD2 as D (5 bases). This CDR3 is 15 amino acids long. The germline CDR1 and CDR2 sequences are SNHLY and FYNNEI. Trimming stripped 7 bases from V and 0 bases from J, with 12 bases between. In DNA form, the CDR3 reads TGTGCCAGCACCCCCAGGCGGGCGAACACCGGGGAGCTGTTTTTT. It encodes CASTPRRANTGELFF.